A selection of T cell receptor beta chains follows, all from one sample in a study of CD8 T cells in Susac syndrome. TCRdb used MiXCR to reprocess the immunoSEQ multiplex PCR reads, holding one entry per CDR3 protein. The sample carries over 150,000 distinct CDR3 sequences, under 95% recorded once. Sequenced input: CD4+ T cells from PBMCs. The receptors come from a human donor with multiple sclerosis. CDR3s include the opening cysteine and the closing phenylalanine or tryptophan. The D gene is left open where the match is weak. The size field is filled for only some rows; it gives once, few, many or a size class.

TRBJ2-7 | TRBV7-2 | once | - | TGTGCCAGCAGCTTAGTCTCCGAGCAGGGGGGCTCCTACGAGCAGTACTTC | CASSLVSEQGGSYEQYF
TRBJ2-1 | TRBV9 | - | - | TGTGCCAGCAGCGTCGAGGGAGCTTATGGTGAGCAGTTCTTC | CASSVEGAYGEQFF
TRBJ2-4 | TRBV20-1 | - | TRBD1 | TGCAGTGCTTCAAGAGACAGGGCATCAGAAAACATTCAGTACTTC | CSASRDRASENIQYF
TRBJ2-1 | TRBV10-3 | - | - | TGTGCCATCAGTGGAGGAACAACCTACAATGAGCAGTTCTTC | CAISGGTTYNEQFF
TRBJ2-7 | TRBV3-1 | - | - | TGTGCCAGCAGCCAAGGCGGCAAATACGAGCAGTACTTC | CASSQGGKYEQYF
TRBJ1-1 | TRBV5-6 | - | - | TGTGCCAGCAGCTTGGCCGGGAGGTTCACTGAAGCTTTCTTT | CASSLAGRFTEAFF
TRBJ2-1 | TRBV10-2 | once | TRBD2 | TGCGCCAGCAGTGAGACTAGCGGGGGCGGTGAGCAGTTCTTC | CASSETSGGGEQFF
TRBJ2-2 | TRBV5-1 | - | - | TGCGCCAGCAGAACCCTTGGGGGGCCTACCGGGGAGCTGTTTTTT | CASRTLGGPTGELFF
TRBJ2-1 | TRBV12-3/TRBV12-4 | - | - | TGTGCCAGCAGCCCCGGAGGTTTTTCCTACAATGAGCAGTTCTTC | CASSPGGFSYNEQFF
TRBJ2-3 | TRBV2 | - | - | TGTGCCAGCGGAGACGGAGGAGCGGAGACAGATACGCAGTATTTT | CASGDGGAETDTQYF
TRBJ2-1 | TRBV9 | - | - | TGTGCCAGCAGCTCCCAAAAGACCCATAATGAGCAGTTCTTC | CASSSQKTHNEQFF
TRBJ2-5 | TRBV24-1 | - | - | TGTGCCACCAGTAGAGATGCGAGCAGCGACCGGGAGACCCAGTACTTC | CATSRDASSDRETQYF
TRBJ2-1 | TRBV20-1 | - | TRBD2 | TGCAGTGCTAGAGATGGGGGCGGGAGGGACACCTACAATGAGCAGTTCTTC | CSARDGGGRDTYNEQFF
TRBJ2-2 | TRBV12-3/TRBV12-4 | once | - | TGTGCCAGCAACCCGTTTAAAGGGACCGGGGAGCTGTTTTTT | CASNPFKGTGELFF
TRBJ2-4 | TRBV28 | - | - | TGTGCCAGCAGTTTCGCCTTGGGGCTAGCCAAAAACATTCAGTACTTC | CASSFALGLAKNIQYF
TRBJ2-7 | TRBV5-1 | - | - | TGCGCCAGCCTCCCTTCTCTTGGGGCCTCCATGAACGAGCAGTACTTC | CASLPSLGASMNEQYF
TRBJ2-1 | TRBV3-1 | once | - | TGTGCCAGCAGCCAAGTCCAGACTAGTTGGGATGAGCAGTTCTTC | CASSQVQTSWDEQFF
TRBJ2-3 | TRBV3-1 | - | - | TGTGCCAGCAGCCCCACGGCGTCAGATACGCAGTATTTT | CASSPTASDTQYF
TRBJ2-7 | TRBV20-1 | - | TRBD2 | TGCAGTGCACGTGGACTAGCGGGAGCATCCTACGAGCAGTACTTC | CSARGLAGASYEQYF
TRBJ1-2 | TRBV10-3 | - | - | TGTGCCATCAGTCAAGACAGCGACTATGGCTACACCTTC | CAISQDSDYGYTF
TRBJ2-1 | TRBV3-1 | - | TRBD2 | TGTGCCAGCAGCCAAGATTCGGGACTAGCTCGTAAGGAGTTCTTC | CASSQDSGLARKEFF
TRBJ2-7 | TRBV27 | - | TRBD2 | TGTGCCAGCAGTCTTAGCGGGATGTACGAGCAGTACTTC | CASSLSGMYEQYF
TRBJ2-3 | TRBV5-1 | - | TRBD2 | TGCGCCAGCAGCCCCCGGGACTACGACACAGATACGCAGTATTTT | CASSPRDYDTDTQYF
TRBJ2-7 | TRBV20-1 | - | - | TGCAGTGCTAGAGGCCCCAGGGCCTCCTACGAGCAGTACTTC | CSARGPRASYEQYF
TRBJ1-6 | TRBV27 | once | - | TGTGCCAGCAGACCCCCCTCGGGGGCACCCCTCCACTTT | CASRPPSGAPLHF
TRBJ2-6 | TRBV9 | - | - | TGTGCCAGCAGCATTTCGACAGGTGGGAAGAGCTCTGGGGCCAACGTCCTGACTTTC | CASSISTGGKSSGANVLTF
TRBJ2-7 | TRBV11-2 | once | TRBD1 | TGTGCCAGCAGCTTTCAGGGGGCAGAGCAGTACTTC | CASSFQGAEQYF
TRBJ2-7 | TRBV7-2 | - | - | TGTGCCAGCAGCGCCGGGTGGGGGATCAGCTCCTACGAGCAGTACTTC | CASSAGWGISSYEQYF
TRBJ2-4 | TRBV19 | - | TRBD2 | TGTGCCAGTGGGGATGGGACTAGCGGGAACGACATTCAGTACTTC | CASGDGTSGNDIQYF
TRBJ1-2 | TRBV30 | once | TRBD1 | TGTGCCTGGAGTTTTGGGACAGGAAACTATGGCTACACCTTC | CAWSFGTGNYGYTF
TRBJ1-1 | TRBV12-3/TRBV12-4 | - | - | TGTGCCAGCAGTCTAACCCCGGCAGGGAACACTGAAGCTTTCTTT | CASSLTPAGNTEAFF
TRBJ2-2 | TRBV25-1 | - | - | TGTGCCAGCAGTAGGGGGGGGTCTGCCGGGGAGCTGTTTTTT | CASSRGGSAGELFF
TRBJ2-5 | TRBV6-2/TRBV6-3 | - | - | TGTGCCAGCGGGTACCAAGAGACCCAGTACTTC | CASGYQETQYF
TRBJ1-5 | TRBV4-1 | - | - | TGCGCCAGCAGCCAATCCCCCCCCAGGGGTTTCCATCAGCCCCAGCATTTT | CASSQSPPRGFHQPQHF
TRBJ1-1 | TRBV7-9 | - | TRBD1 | TGTGCCAGCAGCCAGGGGGGGTCGAACACTGAAGCTTTCTTT | CASSQGGSNTEAFF
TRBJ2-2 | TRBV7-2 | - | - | TGTGCCAGCAGCCCCCAGACTTCGAACACCGGGGAGCTGTTTTTT | CASSPQTSNTGELFF
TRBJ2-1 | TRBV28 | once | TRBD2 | TGTGCCAGCAGTATTGAGACGGGAGGGACCTACAATGAGCAGTTCTTC | CASSIETGGTYNEQFF
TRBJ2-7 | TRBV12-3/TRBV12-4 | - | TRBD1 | TGTGCCAGCAGGCCAACGGGACAGGGATTCACCTACGAGCAGTACTTC | CASRPTGQGFTYEQYF
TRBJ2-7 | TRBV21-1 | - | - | TGTGCCAGCAGCAAGGACTGGGACAGGGGAAGCGAGCAGTACTTC | CASSKDWDRGSEQYF
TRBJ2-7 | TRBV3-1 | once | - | TGTGCCAGCAGCCAAGGGTGGCAGGGCGCTTTCTACGAGCAGTACTTC | CASSQGWQGAFYEQYF
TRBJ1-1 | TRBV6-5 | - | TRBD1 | TGTGCCAGCTTTACACAGGGGGCCACTGAAGCTTTCTTT | CASFTQGATEAFF
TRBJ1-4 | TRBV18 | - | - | TGTGCCAGCTCAGCGCAAACGTTTGCAACTAATGAAAAACTGTTTTTT | CASSAQTFATNEKLFF
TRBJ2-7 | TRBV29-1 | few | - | TGCAGCGGTGAACACGAGTACGAGCAGTACTTC | CSGEHEYEQYF
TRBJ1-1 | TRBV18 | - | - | TGTGCCAGCTCACCGTCAGGGCCGGCGAACACTGAAGCTTTCTTT | CASSPSGPANTEAFF
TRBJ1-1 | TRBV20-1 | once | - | TGCAGTGCCCCGAGGGCGGCGGGGCCCACTGAAGCTTTCTTT | CSAPRAAGPTEAFF
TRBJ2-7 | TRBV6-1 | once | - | TGTGCCAGCAGTGAAGCGCTTCCAGGGGATAACGAGCAGTACTTC | CASSEALPGDNEQYF
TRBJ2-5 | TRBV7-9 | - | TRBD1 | TGTGCCAGCAGCTTACAACAGGGGGCCGGGGAGACCCAGTACTTC | CASSLQQGAGETQYF
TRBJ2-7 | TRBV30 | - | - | TGTGCCTGGGGCCGGCGGGGCCTCCCCTACGAGCAGTACTTC | CAWGRRGLPYEQYF
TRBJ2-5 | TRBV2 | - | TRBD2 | TGTGCCAGCAAGGGACTAGGGGGGGAGACCCAGTACTTC | CASKGLGGETQYF